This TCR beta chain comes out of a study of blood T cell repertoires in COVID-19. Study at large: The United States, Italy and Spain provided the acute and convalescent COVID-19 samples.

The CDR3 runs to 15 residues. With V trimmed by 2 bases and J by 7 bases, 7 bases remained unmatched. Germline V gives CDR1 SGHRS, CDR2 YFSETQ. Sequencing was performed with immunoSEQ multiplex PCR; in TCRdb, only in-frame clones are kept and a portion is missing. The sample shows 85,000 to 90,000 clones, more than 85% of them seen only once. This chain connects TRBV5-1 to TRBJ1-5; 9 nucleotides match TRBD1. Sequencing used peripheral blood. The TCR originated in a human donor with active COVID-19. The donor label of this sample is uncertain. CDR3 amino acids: CASSLKQGAPQPQHF. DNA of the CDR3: TGCGCCAGCAGCTTAAAACAGGGGGCACCCCAGCCCCAGCATTTT.